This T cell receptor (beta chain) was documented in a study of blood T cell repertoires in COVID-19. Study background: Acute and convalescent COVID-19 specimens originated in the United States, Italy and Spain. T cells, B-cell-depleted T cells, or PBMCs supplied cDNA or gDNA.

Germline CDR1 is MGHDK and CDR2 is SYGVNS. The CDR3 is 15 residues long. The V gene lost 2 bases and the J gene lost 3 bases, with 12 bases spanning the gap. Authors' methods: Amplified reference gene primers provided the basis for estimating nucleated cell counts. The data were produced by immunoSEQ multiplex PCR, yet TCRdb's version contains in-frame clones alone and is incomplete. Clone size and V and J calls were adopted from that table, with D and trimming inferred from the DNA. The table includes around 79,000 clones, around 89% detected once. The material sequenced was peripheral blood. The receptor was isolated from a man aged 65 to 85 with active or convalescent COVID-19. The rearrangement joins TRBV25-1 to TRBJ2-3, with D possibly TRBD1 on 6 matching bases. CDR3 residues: CASSESPGATDTQYF. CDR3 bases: TGTGCCAGCAGTGAAAGCCCAGGGGCGACAGATACGCAGTATTTT.